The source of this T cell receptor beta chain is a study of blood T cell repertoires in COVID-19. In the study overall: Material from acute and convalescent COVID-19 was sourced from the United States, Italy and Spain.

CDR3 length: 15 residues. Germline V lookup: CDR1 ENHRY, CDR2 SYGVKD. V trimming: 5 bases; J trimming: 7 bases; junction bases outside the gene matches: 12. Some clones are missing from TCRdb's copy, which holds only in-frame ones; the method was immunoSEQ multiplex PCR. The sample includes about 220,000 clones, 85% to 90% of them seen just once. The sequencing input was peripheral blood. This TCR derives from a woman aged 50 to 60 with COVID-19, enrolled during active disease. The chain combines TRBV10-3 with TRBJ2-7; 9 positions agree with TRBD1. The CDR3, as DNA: TGTGCCATCAGTAATTTCCGGGACAGGGTCGAAGAGCAGTACTTC. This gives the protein CAISNFRDRVEEQYF.